Sequencing of this T cell receptor (beta chain) was carried out in a study of CD8+ T cells in alopecia areata. Study conclusions and caveats: Sequences from scalp samples also cover resident alphabeta T cells of normal skin. Lesional tissue from the scalp (especially in alopecia totalis/universalis) showed higher clonality than normal scalp. Mouse data revealed clearer TCR sharing than patient data did, a gap possibly tied to HLA.

From PBMCs, CD4+ and CD8+ T cells were sorted. cDNA prepared by RNA extraction and subsequent reverse transcription served as the template for sequencing. Generated by immunoSEQ multiplex PCR, the TCRdb table keeps only in-frame clones and is missing some. This sample has more than 95,000 clones, with approximately 58% found just once. V lost 5 bases and J 7 bases, leaving 22 bases between the germline ends. The CDR3 is 16 amino acids. Germline V gene lookup returns CDR1 SGHRS and CDR2 YFSETQ. As concerns this clone: Its specificity is unknown.

The specimen was CD4+ T cells sorted from blood. The sequence came from a human donor in good health. This chain joins TRBV5-1 and TRBJ2-1; D is perhaps TRBD1 (6 bases). CDR3 residues: CASSSTRGGMRNEQFF. In nucleotides, the CDR3 is TGCGCCAGCAGTTCCACCCGAGGGGGTATGAGGAATGAGCAGTTCTTC.